The clone carrying this T cell receptor beta chain was found many times. Its antigen remains unidentified. This entry is derived from a study of shared clonotypes between healthy human individuals. Points from the study as a whole: All-four-donor shared clonotypes had higher generation probabilities than non-shared clonotypes did. Investigators expected sequencing depth to affect clonotype sharing among donors.

About 30,000 T cell genomes, or roughly 200 ng DNA, went into the sorted-subset replicate PCRs. Libraries were prepared by immunoSEQ multiplex PCR; TCRdb keeps only in-frame clonotypes and omits some of them. This table holds a few hundred thousand clones, 60% to 80% found once. This TCR was sampled from a man younger than 40 in good health. The sample comprised memory CD4+ T cells sorted from blood. The subset denotes: CD45RA-negative fraction.

CDR3 nucleotides: TGCAGCGTTGGAAAGGGGAATAAAGATACGCAGTATTTT. As protein: CSVGKGNKDTQYF. The chain has TRBV29-1 and TRBJ2-3; TRBD1 might be the D (5 bases). V shed 4 bases and J shed 5 bases, with 13 bases lying between them. The CDR3 runs 13 residues. Germline CDR1 SQVTM, CDR2 ANQGSEA.